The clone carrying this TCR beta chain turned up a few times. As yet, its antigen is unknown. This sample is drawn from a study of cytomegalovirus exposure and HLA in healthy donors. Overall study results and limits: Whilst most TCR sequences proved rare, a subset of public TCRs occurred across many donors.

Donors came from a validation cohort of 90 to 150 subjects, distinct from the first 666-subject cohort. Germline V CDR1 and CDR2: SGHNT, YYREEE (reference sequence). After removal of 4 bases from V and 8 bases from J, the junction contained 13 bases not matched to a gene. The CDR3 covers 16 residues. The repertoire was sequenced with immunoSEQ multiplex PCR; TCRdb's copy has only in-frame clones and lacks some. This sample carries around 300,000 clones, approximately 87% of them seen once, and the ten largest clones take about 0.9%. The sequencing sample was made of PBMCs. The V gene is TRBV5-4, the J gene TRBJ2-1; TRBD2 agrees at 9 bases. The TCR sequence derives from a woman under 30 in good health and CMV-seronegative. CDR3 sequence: CASSIRVAGARDEQFF. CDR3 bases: TGTGCCAGCAGCATACGGGTAGCGGGAGCCCGGGATGAGCAGTTCTTC.